The 7 T cell receptor beta chains given below trace back to one sample, sequenced in a study of T cell repertoires in cytomegalovirus infection. Which antigens these TCRs recognize remains unknown. TCRdb recomputed calls from the reads with MiXCR, one row per CDR3 protein. The data hold 800,000 to 950,000 distinct CDR3 sequences, with 30% to 35% observed a single time. The sequences come from cultured CD8+ T cells from PBMCs, collected from culture after CMV antigen stimulation. Receptors were obtained from a human donor in good health (CMV status not recorded). Some clones in this sample may be carry-over from other donors' samples.

This rearrangement joins TRBV6-1 to TRBJ2-6, with D maybe TRBD2 (6 bases). The ends were cut back, 6 bases at V and 0 bases at J, with 15 bases in the middle. This CDR3 region has 17 residues. CDR1 is MNHNS and CDR2 is SASEGT in the germline V gene. The CDR3: CASRSSPGDSGANVLTF. CDR3 sequence (DNA): TGTGCCAGCAGGTCCTCCCCGGGGGACTCTGGGGCCAACGTCCTGACTTTC.

The rearrangement joins TRBV2 to TRBJ2-1; TRBD1 matches 10 bases. CDR1 SNHLY and CDR2 FYNNEI come from the germline V gene. The V gene end was trimmed by 8 bases and the J gene end by 7 bases; junction bases not matched to a gene: 11. This CDR3 comprises 15 residues. The CDR3, as DNA: TGTGCCAGCCGAATGCGACAGGGGGCTTGGAATGAGCAGTTCTTC. This translates into CASRMRQGAWNEQFF. Supplemented by reference TRBV2 and TRBJ2-1, the full variable domain reads EPEVTQTPSHQVTQMGQEVILRCVPISNHLYFYWYRQILGQKVEFLVSFYNNEISEKSEIFDDQFSVERPDGSNFTLKIRSTKLEDSAMYFCASRMRQGAWNEQFFGPGTRLTVL.

This clonotype was detected many times. The V gene is TRBV28, the J gene TRBJ1-6; TRBD1 agrees at 12 bases. CDR1 is MDHEN and CDR2 is SYDVKM in the germline V gene. CDR3 length: 15 amino acids. V lost 3 bases to trimming and J lost 9 bases; unmatched junction nucleotides: 3. The CDR3 sequence is CASSLPGQGASPLHF. DNA of the CDR3: TGTGCCAGCAGTTTGCCGGGACAGGGGGCTTCACCCCTCCACTTT.

This clonotype occurred many times. This sequence joins TRBV7-9 and TRBJ2-3, with TRBD2 matching 10 bases. V was pared by 6 bases and J by 2 bases, with 17 bases of the junction left unmatched. Germline loops: CDR1 SEHNR, CDR2 FQNEAQ (reference sequence). The CDR3 consists of 19 residues. CDR3 DNA sequence: TGTGCCAGCAGAATTATAGCGGGGGGTCTCTCCCGATACACAGATACGCAGTATTTT. Its protein product is CASRIIAGGLSRYTDTQYF.

Ten or more counts support this clonotype. The rearrangement links TRBV12-3 or TRBV12-4 to TRBJ1-4, with D maybe TRBD1 (6 bases). This CDR3 has 16 amino acids. V was clipped by 4 bases and J by 4 bases, with 16 bases between them. The CDR3 DNA is TGTGCCAGCAGTTATTCAGTCGGACAGCTTAATGAAAAACTGTTTTTT. Translation: CASSYSVGQLNEKLFF.

This clonotype was detected ten times or more. The chain combines TRBV7-9 with TRBJ2-1, with 10 nucleotides matching TRBD1. V dropped 4 bases and J dropped 7; count of bases not matched to a gene: 7. The CDR3 extends over 15 amino acids. Per the germline V gene, CDR1 is SEHNR and CDR2 is FQNEAQ (reference sequence). CDR3 protein: CASSWEDRGKNEQFF. Written as DNA, the CDR3 is TGTGCCAGCAGCTGGGAGGACAGGGGGAAAAATGAGCAGTTCTTC.

This chain joins TRBV7-9 and TRBJ2-3; D remains unclear. The CDR3 length is 13 residues. CDR1 and CDR2 from the germline V gene are SEHNR and FQNEAQ (reference sequence). Trimming took 5 bases from V and 5 from J, leaving 11 bases between them. The CDR3 sequence: CASSPGSRDTQYF. CDR3 DNA sequence: TGTGCCAGCAGCCCCGGGTCAAGAGATACGCAGTATTTT.